The text below deals with one T cell receptor (beta chain). Its matching antigen is unknown. Ophthalmopathy cases scored 3 or more on the Clinical Activity Score and 4 or more on NOSPECS grade, with duration below 3 months. Uncontrolled infection, other autoimmune disease, pregnancy or lactation led to exclusion. The sample originates from a study of T cells in Graves' hyperthyroidism and ophthalmopathy. Study observations and caveats: Clonotypes that were expanded in thyroid above 0.001 mostly appeared in blood too. For ophthalmopathy, model prediction preceded onset by a median around six months.

V was cut by 7 bases and J by 5 bases, with 7 bases left in between. Germline assignment: CDR1 ENHRY and CDR2 SYGVKD. CDR3 length: 11 amino acids. RNA transcripts served as the template for amplifying TCR beta CDR3 regions. RT-PCR in the first round (using the HTBI primer set) targeted the TCR CDR3. Via MiXCR, TCRdb re-called the multiplex PCR reads, giving one row per CDR3 protein. The sample records more than 350,000 distinct CDR3 sequences, over 12% being singletons. This receptor was identified in a woman between 55 and 75 years old with Graves' ophthalmopathy. The chain links TRBV10-3 to TRBJ2-3; D not certain. The sequencing sample was made of blood. For the CDR3, the DNA is TGTGCCATCAAGGCAGTAGATACGCAGTATTTT. Its protein product is CAIKAVDTQYF.